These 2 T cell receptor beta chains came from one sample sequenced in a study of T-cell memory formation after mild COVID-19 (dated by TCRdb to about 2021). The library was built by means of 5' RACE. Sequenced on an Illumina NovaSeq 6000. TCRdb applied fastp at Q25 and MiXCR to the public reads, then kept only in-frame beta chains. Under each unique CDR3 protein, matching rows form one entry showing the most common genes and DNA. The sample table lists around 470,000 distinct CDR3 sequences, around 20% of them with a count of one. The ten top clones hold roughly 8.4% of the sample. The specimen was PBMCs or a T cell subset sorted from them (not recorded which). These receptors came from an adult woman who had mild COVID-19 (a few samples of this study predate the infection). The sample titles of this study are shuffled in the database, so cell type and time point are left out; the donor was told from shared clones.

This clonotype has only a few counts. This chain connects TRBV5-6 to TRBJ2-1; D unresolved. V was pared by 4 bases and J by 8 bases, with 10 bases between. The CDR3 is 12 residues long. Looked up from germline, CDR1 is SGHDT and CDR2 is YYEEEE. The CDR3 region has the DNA TGTGCCAGCAGCACCACGAAGGATGAGCAGTTCTTC. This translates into CASSTTKDEQFF.

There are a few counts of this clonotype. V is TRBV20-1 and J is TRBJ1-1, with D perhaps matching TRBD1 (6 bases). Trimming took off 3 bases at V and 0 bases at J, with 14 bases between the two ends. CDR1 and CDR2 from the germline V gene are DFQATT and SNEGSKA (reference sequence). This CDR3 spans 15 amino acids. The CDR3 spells CSASQVGGLNTEAFF. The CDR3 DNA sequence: TGCAGTGCTAGTCAGGTCGGGGGGCTGAACACTGAAGCTTTCTTT.